This record concerns one T cell receptor beta chain sequence. This record comes from a study of T cells in Graves' hyperthyroidism and ophthalmopathy. Trimming at V came to 5 bases and at J to 5 bases, leaving 5 bases not matched to a gene. The germline V gene encodes CDR1 DFQATT and CDR2 SNEGSKA (reference sequence). The CDR3 runs 13 residues. It was RNA transcripts that yielded the amplified TCR beta CDR3 regions. Primed by the HTBI set, a first-round RT-PCR was run on the TCR CDR3. MiXCR, applied by TCRdb to the multiplex PCR reads, yields one record per CDR3 protein. The repertoire holds approximately 510,000 distinct CDR3 sequences, with 46% as singletons. Patients with uncontrolled infections, other autoimmune diseases, pregnancy or lactation were excluded.

The sample taken for sequencing was peripheral blood or thyroid tissue (not recorded which). The source is an adult woman with Graves' disease, either hyperthyroidism or ophthalmopathy (not recorded which). V usage is TRBV20-1 and J usage is TRBJ1-1; 10 bases fit TRBD1. The CDR3 loop is CSAAGTGATEAFF. The CDR3 DNA follows: TGCAGTGCTGCCGGGACAGGGGCTACTGAAGCTTTCTTT.